What follows describes a single TCR beta chain. This sample is part of a study of shared clonotypes between healthy human individuals. Sequencing used immunoSEQ multiplex PCR; TCRdb keeps in-frame clones, though not all of them. The table has some 790,000 clones, approximately 72% seen once. The CDR3 has 11 residues. Germline V gene sequence: CDR1 SQVTM, CDR2 ANQGSEA. Specimen: memory CD4+ T cells sorted from blood. As for subset: CD45RA-negative fraction. The sequence came from a woman under 40 in good health. This chain joins TRBV29-1 and TRBJ2-5; D is undetermined. The J call may be faulty, since TRBJ2-7 better matches the DNA end. DNA for the CDR3: TGCAGCGTTGGAGGTGGATCCGAGCAGTACTTC. Its translation: CSVGGGSEQYF.